This T cell receptor (beta chain) was captured by sequencing in a study of T cell responses to AZD1222 COVID-19 vaccine. Turning to the study itself: Second doses were pooled across both intervals (about 4 or about 12 weeks). General observations from the study: Clonal diversity may have been underestimated in mostly white British donors. Spike-specific TCR breadth and depth rose after two AZD1222 doses. Unmutated variant regions reportedly attract nearly half of all spike-specific TCRs.

This clone showed up just once. Its specificity is unknown. With 4 bases removed from V and 3 bases from J, the gap between germline ends came to 10 bases. Germline assignment: CDR1 MDHEN and CDR2 SYDVKM. The CDR3 contains 14 residues. Profiled with immunoSEQ multiplex PCR; TCRdb holds only in-frame clones, not every one. The sample records some 130,000 clones, less than 95% being singletons. The sequence derives from an adult in good health. The material sequenced was peripheral blood, taken on day 0 of AZD1222 vaccination. The chain joins TRBV28 to TRBJ1-5; D gene ambiguous. The CDR3 sequence is CASSWAHNNQPQHF. The CDR3 region has the DNA TGTGCCAGCAGTTGGGCTCACAACAATCAGCCCCAGCATTTT.